These T cell receptor beta chains were read from a single sample in a study of blood T cells in healthy people across ages. One entry per CDR3 protein, called by TCRdb with MiXCR from the 5' RACE reads. Among 350,000 to 450,000 distinct CDR3 sequences listed, about 55% were seen once. Sequenced: blood. Source of these receptors: a man aged 55-75 years in good health. CDR3s include the opening cysteine and the closing phenylalanine or tryptophan. Each record gives: J gene, D gene, clone size, V gene, CDR3 DNA, CDR3 protein. The D gene is left open where the match is weak. Some rows mark clone size as missing; the rest say once, few, many or name a class of expanded clone.

TRBJ1-1	NA	NA	TRBV29-1	TGCAGCGTGATGACACCCTTGGGGGCTGAAGCTTTCTTT	CSVMTPLGAEAFF
TRBJ2-1	NA	NA	TRBV29-1	TGCAGCGTTGTGAGCGGCTACAATGAGCAGTTCTTC	CSVVSGYNEQFF
TRBJ2-1	TRBD2	NA	TRBV7-4	TGTGCCAGCAGCTTAGGTCGGTTGTTGGGACTAGCGGGTCGCTATGAGCAGTTCTTC	CASSLGRLLGLAGRYEQFF
TRBJ2-3	TRBD1	few	TRBV20-1	TGCAGTGCTAGAGATCCGGGACAGGGGGATACGCAGTATTTT	CSARDPGQGDTQYF
TRBJ1-2	NA	NA	TRBV6-1	TGTGCCAGCAGTGAAGCTAGGGGGGGAGGCTACACCTTC	CASSEARGGGYTF
TRBJ2-3	NA	NA	TRBV11-3	TGTGCCAGCAGCTACGCTTCCGCAGATACGCAGTATTTT	CASSYASADTQYF
TRBJ1-5	NA	NA	TRBV12-3/TRBV12-4	TGTGCCAGCATGCAGAACTCCAATCAGCCCCAGCATTTT	CASMQNSNQPQHF
TRBJ2-5	NA	few	TRBV20-1	TGCAGTGCTAGACCCGACTCGGAGCAGTACTTC	CSARPDSEQYF
TRBJ2-1	NA	NA	TRBV2	TGTGCCAGCAGTGAAGTGGATGAGCAGTTCTTC	CASSEVDEQFF
TRBJ1-6	NA	NA	TRBV20-1	TGCAGTGCCAACCCCATCGTGAGAGCGGATTCACCCCTCCACTTT	CSANPIVRADSPLHF
TRBJ2-7	TRBD2	NA	TRBV9	TGTGCCAGCAGCGTAGATCCCCTACTAGCGGGGGGTCGCTACGAGCAGTACTTC	CASSVDPLLAGGRYEQYF
TRBJ2-3	NA	NA	TRBV7-7	TGTGCTAGCAGCCCTACCCCGGGGAGCACAGATACGCAGTATTTT	CASSPTPGSTDTQYF
TRBJ2-4	TRBD2	NA	TRBV6-5	TGTGCCAGCAGTCTTACTAGCGTCTCAGACATTCAGTACTTC	CASSLTSVSDIQYF
TRBJ1-6	NA	NA	TRBV27	TGTGCCAGCAGTGAAGTGGGCAAAACACCCCTCCACTTT	CASSEVGKTPLHF
TRBJ2-7	NA	NA	TRBV9	TGTGCCAGCAGCGTAGGACAGGACCTCTACGAGCAGTACTTC	CASSVGQDLYEQYF
TRBJ2-3	TRBD2	NA	TRBV20-1	TGCAGTGCTAGAGATTGGCTAGCGGAGCTTGCGTTTACGCAGTATTTT	CSARDWLAELAFTQYF
TRBJ2-1	NA	NA	TRBV12-3/TRBV12-4	TGTGCCAGTAGTCCCCCACGGGGCTACGGGAATGAGCAGTTCTTC	CASSPPRGYGNEQFF
TRBJ2-2	NA	few	TRBV2	TGTGCCAGCTCGAGGGAGCGCACCGGGGAGCTGTTTTTT	CASSRERTGELFF
TRBJ1-6	NA	NA	TRBV4-1	TGCGCCAGCAGCCATCCCCCAACTTCACCCCTCCACTTT	CASSHPPTSPLHF
TRBJ2-1	TRBD1	NA	TRBV29-1	TGTAGCGTCCGGGACAGGGGGTTCGACAATGAGCGGTTCTTC	CSVRDRGFDNERFF
TRBJ2-5	NA	NA	TRBV28	TGTGCCAGCAGTTTACCCACGATTGCAGGGGAGGAAGAGACCCAGTACTTC	CASSLPTIAGEEETQYF
TRBJ1-6	NA	NA	TRBV12-5	TGTGCTAGTGGTTTGGGGCAGGGGAATAATTCACCCCTCCACTTT	CASGLGQGNNSPLHF
TRBJ1-6	NA	NA	TRBV15	TGTGCCACCAGCAGAGATGCCCGGATGAATTCACCCCTCCACTTT	CATSRDARMNSPLHF
TRBJ2-1	NA	NA	TRBV5-1	TGCGCCAGCAGTACTGCTTCTGGCTACAATGAGCAGTTCTTC	CASSTASGYNEQFF
TRBJ2-3	NA	NA	TRBV6-2/TRBV6-3	TGTGCCAGCCGAAGCCTCGGCACAGATACGCAGTATTTT	CASRSLGTDTQYF
TRBJ2-4	NA	NA	TRBV3-1	TGCGCCAGCAGCCCTCTGGGAGTATCCTACGGGCAGTACTTC	CASSPLGVSYGQYF
TRBJ2-3	TRBD1	many	TRBV29-1	TGCAGCGTAGGGGCGAGGGGGCTAGCAGATACGCAGTATTTT	CSVGARGLADTQYF
TRBJ1-1	NA	NA	TRBV29-1	TGCAGCGCGATACAGGGCTGGGGGACTGAAGCTTTCTTT	CSAIQGWGTEAFF
TRBJ1-1	NA	NA	TRBV10-3	TGTGCCATCAGTGAGCCGGACGGGCCCTGGACTTTCTTT	CAISEPDGPWTFF
TRBJ2-5	NA	NA	TRBV5-1	TGCGCCAGCAGCTTGAACAGCGCCCAAGAGACCCAGTACTTC	CASSLNSAQETQYF
TRBJ2-1	TRBD2	NA	TRBV9	TGTGCCAGCAGCGTACTAGCGGAGGGCGATGAGCAGTTCTTC	CASSVLAEGDEQFF
TRBJ2-2	TRBD1	NA	TRBV6-1	TGTGCCTCTGGACAGGGGGGCACCGGGGAGCTGTTTTTT	CASGQGGTGELFF
TRBJ2-1	NA	once	TRBV6-2/TRBV6-3	TGTGCCAGCAGACAACGCTTAGGTGGGAGCTCCTACAATGAGCAGTTCTTC	CASRQRLGGSSYNEQFF
TRBJ1-2	NA	many	TRBV7-2	TGTGCCAGCAGCTTAGCACAGGGAGGTGGCTACACCTTC	CASSLAQGGGYTF
TRBJ2-7	NA	NA	TRBV12-3/TRBV12-4	TGTGCCAGCAGTATGGGCCTGCCCTACGAGCAGTACTTC	CASSMGLPYEQYF
TRBJ2-1	TRBD1	NA	TRBV24-1	TGTGCCACCGGTGATCCCGGACAGGGAGCCGGGGAGCAGTTCTTC	CATGDPGQGAGEQFF
TRBJ1-4	NA	NA	TRBV28	TGTGCCAGCACCCAAAGCCGAGCAACTAATGAAAAACTGTTTTTT	CASTQSRATNEKLFF
TRBJ2-1	TRBD2	NA	TRBV12-3/TRBV12-4	TGTGCCAGCACCTTGGGTGGGGGGAGGGATGAGCAGTTCTTC	CASTLGGGRDEQFF
TRBJ2-3	NA	NA	TRBV27	TGTGCCAGCAGTTCAAGACTCGATTTCACAGATACGCAGTATTTT	CASSSRLDFTDTQYF
TRBJ2-1	NA	NA	TRBV7-3	TGTGCCAGCAGCCCGACAGCGCAGGCAGAGCAGTTCTTC	CASSPTAQAEQFF
TRBJ2-3	TRBD2	NA	TRBV7-6	TGTGCCTGCAGCCCGCGGTTGGTAGCGGGAGTTCCCGATACGCAGTATTTT	CACSPRLVAGVPDTQYF
TRBJ2-7	TRBD2	NA	TRBV28	TGTGCCAGCAGGAAACTAGCGGGATACAATGAGCAGTACTTC	CASRKLAGYNEQYF
TRBJ2-3	NA	NA	TRBV30	TGTGCCTGGAGTAGCGGATTCACAGATACGCAGTATTTT	CAWSSGFTDTQYF
TRBJ2-7	NA	NA	TRBV7-9	TGTGCCAGCAGCGAGTATGGTGGGAGCTCCTACAATGGGCAGTACTTC	CASSEYGGSSYNGQYF
TRBJ2-7	NA	NA	TRBV29-1	TGCAGCGTTGGGACCTACTACGAGCAGTACTTC	CSVGTYYEQYF
TRBJ1-6	TRBD1	NA	TRBV7-2	TGTGCCAGCAGTTTTATAGGACAGGCGGTCTCACCCCTCCACTTT	CASSFIGQAVSPLHF
TRBJ2-1	TRBD2	NA	TRBV19	TGTGCCACCTCGGGTAGCGGGAGACAGAATGAGCAGTTCTTC	CATSGSGRQNEQFF
TRBJ2-7	TRBD2	NA	TRBV2	TGTGCCAGCAGGACATCCTTAGCGGGAGAGGTCAATGGCGATGAGCAGTACTTC	CASRTSLAGEVNGDEQYF
TRBJ2-1	NA	NA	TRBV7-2	TGTGCCAGCAGCTCGAAGCGGAACTCCTACAATGAGCAGTTCTTC	CASSSKRNSYNEQFF
TRBJ2-4	TRBD1	few	TRBV12-3/TRBV12-4	TGTGCCAGCAGTCTAGGGACAGGGGACATTCAGTACTTC	CASSLGTGDIQYF
TRBJ1-1	NA	NA	TRBV29-1	TGCAGCGCAAGGGGTGGGGGCCGAGGGGCTGAAGCTTTCTTT	CSARGGGRGAEAFF
TRBJ2-3	TRBD2	NA	TRBV4-3	TGCGCCAGCAGCCAAGGACTAGCGGGACGAGATACGCAGTATTTT	CASSQGLAGRDTQYF
TRBJ2-5	TRBD2	few	TRBV11-2	TGTGCCAGCAGCGGAGACAGAAGCGGGAGTTTCTACAATGAGCAGTACTTC	CASSGDRSGSFYNEQYF
TRBJ2-1	TRBD1	many	TRBV5-1	TGCGCCAGCAGAGTTACCGGGACAGGGGCGGCTGAGCAGTTCTTC	CASRVTGTGAAEQFF
TRBJ2-5	TRBD2	NA	TRBV29-1	TGCAGCTCGAGTGGGACTACGGTTGAGACCCAGTACTTC	CSSSGTTVETQYF